Below are 17 T cell receptor beta chains sequenced from a single sample in a study of blood T cell repertoires in COVID-19. Libraries were prepared by immunoSEQ multiplex PCR; TCRdb keeps only in-frame clonotypes and omits some of them. Altogether 310,000 or so clones are present, roughly 87% being singletons, with the ten largest covering around 2.2%. The sequenced sample was peripheral blood. Receptor source: a woman aged 45-65 years who had recovered from COVID-19.

This chain links TRBV5-5 with TRBJ1-2, with unresolved D. The CDR3 runs to 16 residues. Trimming left V 0 bases short and J 4 bases short, with 16 bases between. Germline CDR1 and CDR2: SGHKS and YYEKEE (reference sequence). The CDR3 DNA sequence: TGTGCCAGCAGCTTGGCGGCTTCTGACACCGCCTATGGCTACACCTTC. Its translation: CASSLAASDTAYGYTF. Combining the CDR3 with reference TRBV5-5 and TRBJ1-2 gives the whole variable domain DAGVTQSPTHLIKTRGQQVTLRCSPISGHKSVSWYQQVLGQGPQFIFQYYEKEERGRGNFPDRFSARQFPNYSSELNVNALLLGDSALYLCASSLAASDTAYGYTFGSGTRLTVV.

The gene calls are TRBV10-1 and TRBJ2-2, with TRBD2 matching over 11 bases. The CDR3 is 15 amino acids. Trimming took 7 bases from V and 4 from J; bases not matched to a gene: 5. Germline V gene data show CDR1 as WNHNN and CDR2 as SYGVQD (reference sequence). This CDR3 is CASTDGLAGTGELFF. The CDR3 DNA sequence: TGCGCCAGCACTGACGGACTAGCGGGCACCGGGGAGCTGTTTTTT.

The gene calls are TRBV5-1 and TRBJ2-7; 9 bases fit TRBD1. The CDR3 sequence is 16 residues long. Germline V CDR1 and CDR2: SGHRS, YFSETQ. Trimming took 4 bases from V and 5 from J; bases not matched to a gene: 13. The CDR3 reads CASSTFRQGGVHEQYF. The CDR3 bases are TGCGCCAGCAGCACTTTTCGACAGGGGGGGGTCCACGAGCAGTACTTC.

V and J are TRBV19 and TRBJ1-5; TRBD1 matches 7 bases. CDR3 length: 14 residues. Germline V gives CDR1 LNHDA, CDR2 SQIVND (reference sequence). The V and J ends lost 7 bases and 5 bases, in that order; junction bases with no gene match: 8. The CDR3 spells CASNLGQEDQPQHF. DNA for the CDR3: TGTGCCAGTAACCTCGGACAGGAGGATCAGCCCCAGCATTTT.

For the CDR3, the DNA is TGTGCCAGCTCACCTAAGACGGAGGCCTATGGCTACACCTTC. Translation: CASSPKTEAYGYTF. The chain carries TRBV18 and TRBJ1-2; D unclear. Trimming stripped 3 bases from V and 4 bases from J, with 12 bases between. CDR1 is KGHSH and CDR2 is LQKENI in the germline V gene. The CDR3 consists of 14 residues. Using reference TRBV18 and TRBJ1-2 for the parts outside the CDR3, the full variable domain is NAGVMQNPRHLVRRRGQEARLRCSPMKGHSHVYWYRQLPEEGLKFMVYLQKENIIDESGMPKERFSAEFPKEGPSILRIQQVVRGDSAAYFCASSPKTEAYGYTFGSGTRLTVV.

In its sample, this clone was seen once. The chain joins TRBV29-1 to TRBJ2-1; 8 positions match TRBD2. Germline V gene sequence: CDR1 SQVTM, CDR2 ANQGSEA. CDR3 size: 14 residues. The V gene end was trimmed by 4 bases and the J gene end by 8 bases; junction bases not matched to a gene: 10. DNA for the CDR3: TGCAGCGTTGTGTTCCGGGAGGGCCCCCATGAGCAGTTCTTC. Translating it yields CSVVFREGPHEQFF.

This rearrangement joins TRBV18 to TRBJ1-1; D possibly corresponds to TRBD1 (5 bases). CDR3 length equals 17 residues. Between the trimmed V and J ends, which lost 3 bases and 1 base, there was a span of 18 bases. Germline assignment: CDR1 KGHSH and CDR2 LQKENI. CDR3 DNA sequence: TGTGCCAGCTCACCCGCTGGCGCTGGGACTAGGAACACTGAAGCTTTCTTT. Encoded protein: CASSPAGAGTRNTEAFF.

The V call is TRBV3-1 (or the pseudogene TRBV3-2), the J call TRBJ2-3, with D perhaps TRBD2 (6 bases). Germline V gene sequence: CDR1 LGHDT, CDR2 YNNKEL (reference sequence). CDR3 length: 15 amino acids. Trimming took 3 bases from V and 2 from J, leaving 12 bases between them. DNA of the CDR3: TGTGCCAGCAGCCACGGGCGGGGAGACACAGATACGCAGTATTTT. As protein: CASSHGRGDTDTQYF.

This chain links TRBV2 with TRBJ1-5, with 8 positions matching TRBD1. Germline CDR1 and CDR2: SNHLY and FYNNEI. V shed 7 bases, J shed 2 bases, and the junction held 7 bases outside the gene matches. This CDR3 contains 15 residues. The CDR3: CASMGTQGGNQPQHF. CDR3 bases: TGTGCCAGCATGGGGACACAGGGGGGCAATCAGCCCCAGCATTTT.

CDR3 sequence (DNA): TGTGCCAGCAGCTTGAGGGCAGGGGGCACCGGGGAGCTGTTTTTT. Amino acids: CASSLRAGGTGELFF. The genes are TRBV5-6 and TRBJ2-2; 7 bases fit TRBD1. From germline, CDR1 is SGHDT and CDR2 YYEEEE. The V gene end was trimmed by 1 base and the J gene end by 4 bases; junction bases not matched to a gene: 4. The CDR3 contains 15 residues.

Many counts were recorded for this clone. The chain carries TRBV2 and TRBJ1-5, with a possible D match to TRBD1 (5 bases). Germline CDR1 reads SNHLY; CDR2 reads FYNNEI. This CDR3 contains 15 residues. Trimming cost V 6 bases and J 3 bases, with 15 bases left between them. The CDR3 protein is CASRGQGLLNQPQHF. DNA of the CDR3: TGTGCCAGCAGGGGTCAGGGACTCCTCAATCAGCCCCAGCATTTT.

This rearrangement joins TRBV5-1 to TRBJ2-1, with 8 bases matching TRBD1. The junction had 16 bases not matched to a gene; V was cut back by 2 bases and J by 9 bases. Per the germline V gene, CDR1 is SGHRS and CDR2 is YFSETQ. The CDR3 consists of 17 residues. The CDR3 sequence: CASSFAPGTGGGGEQFF. For the CDR3, the DNA is TGCGCCAGCAGCTTTGCGCCCGGGACAGGTGGGGGCGGTGAGCAGTTCTTC. Complete variable domain (other parts from reference TRBV5-1 and TRBJ2-1): KAGVTQTPRYLIKTRGQQVTLSCSPISGHRSVSWYQQTPGQGLQFLFEYFSETQRNKGNFPGRFSGRQFSNSRSEMNVSTLELGDSALYLCASSFAPGTGGGGEQFFGPGTRLTVL.

This chain joins TRBV25-1 and TRBJ1-1, with D possibly matching TRBD1 (5 bases). The V and J ends lost 3 bases and 11 bases respectively, with 10 bases between them. CDR1 and CDR2 from the germline V gene are MGHDK and SYGVNS. The CDR3 covers 11 residues. CDR3 coding DNA: TGTGCCAGCAGTGACGGGGGATGGGCTTTCTTT. Translated, it gives CASSDGGWAFF. Variable domain in full (rest from reference TRBV25-1 and TRBJ1-1): EADIYQTPRYLVIGTGKKITLECSQTMGHDKMYWYQQDPGMELHLIHYSYGVNSTEKGDLSSESTVSRIRTEHFPLTLESARPSHTSQYLCASSDGGWAFFGQGTRLTVV.

This clone was detected only once. This chain links TRBV19 with TRBJ1-1, with TRBD1 as a possible D gene (6 bases). V was trimmed by 5 bases and J by 1 base, leaving 11 bases between them. The germline V gene encodes CDR1 LNHDA and CDR2 SQIVND (reference sequence). The CDR3 totals 14 residues. CDR3 sequence: CASSYDRTNTEAFF. The CDR3 DNA reads TGTGCCAGTAGTTACGACAGGACGAACACTGAAGCTTTCTTT. The full variable domain, rest sourced from reference TRBV19 and TRBJ1-1, is DGGITQSPKYLFRKEGQNVTLSCEQNLNHDAMYWYRQDPGQGLRLIYYSQIVNDFQKGDIAEGYSVSREKKESFPLTVTSAQKNPTAFYLCASSYDRTNTEAFFGQGTRLTVV.

A single count supports this clone. This sequence joins TRBV6-1 and TRBJ1-5, with 7 bases lining up with TRBD1. This CDR3 comprises 14 residues. Trimming at V came to 2 bases and at J to 6 bases, leaving 4 bases not matched to a gene. Germline V CDR1 and CDR2: MNHNS, SASEGT. The CDR3 loop reads CASSERQGGQPQHF. CDR3 sequence (DNA): TGTGCCAGCAGTGAAAGACAGGGAGGTCAGCCCCAGCATTTT.

A few counts support this clone. This chain links TRBV27 with TRBJ2-2; maybe TRBD1 (6 bases). V lost 5 bases, J lost 6 bases, and 13 bases lay in between. Germline assignment: CDR1 MNHEY and CDR2 SMNVEV (reference sequence). CDR3 size: 14 residues. CDR3 DNA: TGTGCCAGCAGTCCCTACACAGGGTCCGGGGAGCTGTTTTTT. Translation gives CASSPYTGSGELFF.

This clone has more than one count but fewer than ten. The chain carries TRBV7-2 and TRBJ2-2; D perhaps matches TRBD1 (6 bases). The V end was cut by 5 bases, the J end by 3 bases, with 13 bases between. CDR3 length: 15 residues. Germline V gene lookup returns CDR1 SGHTA and CDR2 FQGNSA. CDR3 sequence: CASSPRGQHTGELFF. CDR3 nucleotide sequence: TGTGCCAGCAGCCCCCGAGGACAGCACACCGGGGAGCTGTTTTTT.